This T cell receptor (beta chain) emerged from a study of OX40 agonist ivuxolimab in advanced cancers. Some clones are missing from TCRdb's copy, which holds only in-frame ones; the method was immunoSEQ multiplex PCR. The repertoire holds more than 50,000 clones, about four fifths seen once, with about 13% in the top ten. The CDR3 has 13 amino acids. Germline CDR1 LNHDA, CDR2 SQIVND (reference sequence). The V gene lost 4 bases and the J gene lost 5 bases, with 11 bases spanning the gap. This specimen consisted of CD4+ or CD8+ T cells sorted from blood, obtained in a trial of the OX40 agonist ivuxolimab. The source is an adult with an advanced solid tumor such as melanoma, head and neck, liver or kidney cancer. The chain has TRBV19 and TRBJ1-2; D gene uncertain. The CDR3 is CASSTQPLYGYTF. CDR3 DNA sequence: TGTGCCAGTAGTACGCAGCCATTGTATGGCTACACCTTC.